These 2 T cell receptor beta chains came from one sample sequenced in a study of blood T cell repertoires in COVID-19. Profiled with immunoSEQ multiplex PCR; TCRdb holds only in-frame clones, not every one. The table includes over 250,000 clones, roughly nine tenths detected once. Sequences were obtained from peripheral blood. The receptor source for this set is a man aged 45-60 years with acute or convalescent COVID-19.

The gene calls are TRBV29-1 and TRBJ2-5, with 8 positions matching TRBD2. Germline values: CDR1 SQVTM, CDR2 ANQGSEA. The CDR3 length is 14 residues. The V and J ends lost 7 bases and 1 base, in that order; junction bases with no gene match: 8. The CDR3: CSARGGTPQETQYF. The DNA of the CDR3 is TGCAGCGCCCGGGGGGGGACACCCCAAGAGACCCAGTACTTC.

The chain carries TRBV11-2 and TRBJ2-6; tentatively, D is TRBD2 (5 bases). In germline, CDR1 is SGHAT, CDR2 FQNNGV. The CDR3 is 16 amino acids. Trimming took 5 bases from V and 0 from J, leaving 11 bases between them. For the CDR3, the DNA is TGTGCCAGCAGCCCGGGGTCCTCCTCTGGGGCCAACGTCCTGACTTTC. As protein: CASSPGSSSGANVLTF.